These 21 T cell receptor beta chains share one sample of origin, sequenced in a study of blood T cell repertoires in COVID-19. Assay: immunoSEQ multiplex PCR; the TCRdb copy retains only in-frame clones and omits some. The sample lists around 120,000 clones; 87% were seen once. Sequencing was done on a sample of peripheral blood. These receptors all come from a woman in her sixties or seventies with acute or convalescent COVID-19.

The chain is built from TRBV6-5 and TRBJ2-1, with 7 bases aligning to TRBD2. The CDR3 has 15 amino acids. The V gene's germline CDR1 is MNHEY and CDR2 SVGAGI. The ends lost 4 bases at V and 7 bases at J; junction bases unmatched: 10. The CDR3 DNA sequence: TGTGCCAGCAGTTCGACCGAGCGGGGTGAGAATGAGCAGTTCTTC. Protein sequence: CASSSTERGENEQFF.

The rearrangement links TRBV2 to TRBJ2-1; possible D gene TRBD2, 5 bases. The CDR3 runs to 13 residues. V lost 7 bases and J 3 bases, leaving 10 bases between the germline ends. Germline assignment: CDR1 SNHLY and CDR2 FYNNEI. CDR3 in DNA: TGTGCCAGCATGCCGAGGGACTACAATGAGCAGTTCTTC. Translated, it gives CASMPRDYNEQFF.

For the CDR3, the DNA is TGTGCTAGTGGTTTAAGACTACGGGACAGGCCCTCCTACGAGCAGTACTTC. Translated, it gives CASGLRLRDRPSYEQYF. The chain employs TRBV12-5 and TRBJ2-7; 8 bases are a match to TRBD1. The germline V gene has CDR1 LGHNT and CDR2 FRNRAP. With 3 bases clipped from V and 0 bases from J, the junction kept 10 bases outside the gene matches. This CDR3 contains 17 residues.

The chain recombines TRBV5-1 with TRBJ2-2, with a tentative D call TRBD1 (6 bases). The V end lost 4 bases, the J end lost 2 bases, and 15 bases lay between the germline ends. Germline-derived CDR1 and CDR2 are SGHRS and YFSETQ. The CDR3 runs to 16 residues. The CDR3 DNA follows: TGCGCCAGCAGCCCTGCCAGGGGCCTTAACACCGGGGAGCTGTTTTTT. This gives the protein CASSPARGLNTGELFF.

Here the CDR3 DNA reads TGTGCCAGCAGTACACAGCTAATCACTGAAGCTTTCTTT. As protein: CASSTQLITEAFF. The rearrangement joins TRBV28 to TRBJ1-1; no firm D call. Germline CDR1 is MDHEN and CDR2 is SYDVKM. The CDR3 sequence is 13 residues long. With 5 bases removed from V and 4 bases from J, the gap between germline ends came to 11 bases.

This clone occurred once. The rearrangement links TRBV5-1 to TRBJ1-4, with a possible D match to TRBD1 (5 bases). The CDR3 is made up of 16 amino acids. Deletions cut 0 bases from V and 0 bases from J, with 9 bases between. The V gene's germline CDR1 is SGHRS and CDR2 YFSETQ. CDR3 bases: TGCGCCAGCAGCTTGGTTTCGGGGGCAACTAATGAAAAACTGTTTTTT. It translates to CASSLVSGATNEKLFF.

The rearrangement links TRBV2 to TRBJ2-7; 10 nucleotides line up with TRBD1. The trim removed 6 bases at V and 7 bases at J, leaving 9 bases unmatched. This CDR3 has 14 residues. The germline V gene has CDR1 SNHLY and CDR2 FYNNEI. In DNA, the CDR3 is TGTGCCAGCAGCGGGACAGGGGAGGCGGGTGAGCAGTACTTC. This gives the protein CASSGTGEAGEQYF.

The chain combines TRBV11-2 with TRBJ2-3; tentative D call: TRBD2 (6 bases). The germline V gene encodes CDR1 SGHAT and CDR2 FQNNGV. The CDR3 is 19 residues long. Trimming removed 0 bases from V and 2 bases from J, with 21 bases in between. CDR3: CASSLERWAAGPTTDTQYF. DNA for the CDR3: TGTGCCAGCAGCTTAGAGAGGTGGGCGGCGGGACCTACCACAGATACGCAGTATTTT.

The chain recombines TRBV2 with TRBJ1-5, with D unclear. V lost 0 bases, J lost 7 bases, and 10 bases lay in between. The CDR3 sequence is 14 residues long. The germline V gene has CDR1 SNHLY and CDR2 FYNNEI. CDR3 DNA: TGTGCCAGCAGTGAAGCACCCATGGGCCAGCCCCAGCATTTT. This sequence encodes CASSEAPMGQPQHF.

The chain is built from TRBV6-5 and TRBJ1-1; maybe TRBD1 (6 bases). The length of the CDR3 is 14 residues. V was clipped by 6 bases and J by 13 bases, with 24 bases between them. Germline V gives CDR1 MNHEY, CDR2 SVGAGI. The CDR3 bases are TGTGCCAGCAGCCCGACACAGGGTCGGGCGCAGGTTTTCTTT. Translation gives CASSPTQGRAQVFF.

The chain has TRBV18 and TRBJ1-4, with 8 bases fitting TRBD1. In germline, CDR1 is KGHSH, CDR2 LQKENI. V was clipped by 5 bases and J by 7 bases; unmatched bases: 9. The CDR3 extends over 15 amino acids. CDR3 loop: CASSTRGHVGEKLFF. The CDR3 nucleotides read TGTGCCAGCTCAACCAGGGGGCATGTTGGTGAAAAACTGTTTTTT. The entire variable domain, with the rest obtained from reference TRBV18 and TRBJ1-4, is as follows: NAGVMQNPRHLVRRRGQEARLRCSPMKGHSHVYWYRQLPEEGLKFMVYLQKENIIDESGMPKERFSAEFPKEGPSILRIQQVVRGDSAAYFCASSTRGHVGEKLFFGSGTQLSVL.

This chain connects TRBV7-6 to TRBJ1-1; TRBD1 matches at 8 bases. Losses at the gene ends were 4 bases for V and 2 bases for J; bases not matched to a gene: 9. Germline V gives CDR1 SGHVS, CDR2 FNYEAQ. This CDR3 region has 16 residues. The CDR3 nucleotides read TGTGCCAGCAGCTCTGGACAGGGCGGTTTTAACACTGAAGCTTTCTTT. It translates to CASSSGQGGFNTEAFF.

The V call is TRBV7-3, the J call TRBJ2-3; 9 bases align to TRBD2. Germline V CDR1 and CDR2: SGHTA, FQGTGA. The V segment lost 5 bases and the J segment 6 bases; nucleotides outside the gene matches: 9. The CDR3 totals 15 residues. This CDR3 is CASSLIAGARDTQYF. The CDR3 nucleotides read TGTGCCAGCAGCCTTATAGCGGGGGCCCGGGATACGCAGTATTTT. The full variable domain, its missing parts supplied by reference TRBV7-3 and TRBJ2-3, is GAGVSQTPSNKVTEKGKYVELRCDPISGHTALYWYRQSLGQGPEFLIYFQGTGAADDSGLPNDRFFAVRPEGSVSTLKIQRTERGDSAVYLCASSLIAGARDTQYFGPGTRLTVL.

V is TRBV10-1 and J is TRBJ2-1, with 7 nucleotides matching TRBD2. This CDR3 is built from 16 residues. CDR1 and CDR2 (germline): WNHNN, SYGVQD (reference sequence). Germline trimming cut 0 bases from V and 7 bases from J; bases unmatched to any gene: 9. The CDR3 bases are TGCGCCAGCAGTGAGTCAATGCAGCGGGGCATGAATGAGCAGTTCTTC. It is translated as CASSESMQRGMNEQFF.

This clone appeared once. The CDR3 DNA is TGTGCCAGCAGCCCGGACAGGGGGATTGGCTACACCTTC. Its protein is CASSPDRGIGYTF. The V and J genes are TRBV3-1 (or the pseudogene TRBV3-2) and TRBJ1-2, with TRBD1 matching 10 bases. The CDR3 contains 13 residues. V gave up 4 bases and J gave up 7 bases; unmatched junction bases: 3. Germline lookup yields CDR1 LGHDT and CDR2 YNNKEL (reference sequence).

This clone is a singleton in its sample. The DNA of the CDR3 is TGTGCCAGCAGTCCGGGGACTAGCGGGGTCGGGACCCAGTACTTC. Translation gives CASSPGTSGVGTQYF. The rearrangement uses TRBV28 and TRBJ2-5; TRBD2 agrees at 13 bases. Germline V gene data show CDR1 as MDHEN and CDR2 as SYDVKM. The ends lost 5 bases at V and 7 bases at J; junction bases unmatched: 7. There are 15 residues in the CDR3.

The chain carries TRBV2 and TRBJ1-2; D remains ambiguous. The CDR3 is made up of 12 amino acids. Germline V gene data show CDR1 as SNHLY and CDR2 as FYNNEI. V lost 4 bases to trimming and J lost 2 bases, with 5 bases between them. The DNA for the CDR3 is TGTGCCAGCAGTGCCCAAAACTATGGCTACACCTTC. It translates to CASSAQNYGYTF.

The chain couples TRBV5-1 to TRBJ2-5, with 9 bases that match TRBD1. Germline V gives CDR1 SGHRS, CDR2 YFSETQ. V lost 4 bases to trimming and J lost 6 bases; unmatched junction nucleotides: 10. The CDR3 totals 15 residues. CDR3 nucleotide sequence: TGCGCCAGCAGCGTAGGGACAGGGCAAATACAGACCCAGTACTTC. Translating it yields CASSVGTGQIQTQYF.

This chain connects TRBV14 to TRBJ2-3; maybe TRBD2 (7 bases). The CDR3 length is 19 residues. Trimming left V 0 bases short and J 14 bases short, with 33 bases between. Germline-derived CDR1 and CDR2 are SGHDN and FVKESK. CDR3 nucleotide sequence: TGTGCCAGCAGCCAAGAAACCGCCCCAACAACGAACAGGGAGCGGGGTCTGTATTTT. Protein sequence: CASSQETAPTTNRERGLYF. The full variable domain, in which reference TRBV14 and TRBJ2-3 provide the parts outside the CDR3, is EAGVTQFPSHSVIEKGQTVTLRCDPISGHDNLYWYRRVMGKEIKFLLHFVKESKQDESGMPNNRFLAERTGGTYSTLKVQPAELEDSGVYFCASSQETAPTTNRERGLYFGPGTRLTVL.

In DNA form, the CDR3 reads TGTGCCAGCAGTTTGAGGCCGGGAGAGACCCAGTACTTC. Its protein is CASSLRPGETQYF. The chain is built from TRBV27 and TRBJ2-5; no firm D call. This CDR3 has 13 residues. Germline values: CDR1 MNHEY, CDR2 SMNVEV (reference sequence). Trimming stripped 3 bases from V and 4 bases from J, with 9 bases between.

The chain is built from TRBV6-6 and TRBJ1-1; TRBD1 might be the D (6 bases). The V end was cut by 7 bases, the J end by 10 bases, with 16 bases between. CDR1 and CDR2 from the germline V gene are MNHNY and SVGAGI (reference sequence). This CDR3 is built from 12 residues. The CDR3 sequence: CASTTGGLGAFF. DNA for the CDR3: TGTGCCAGCACCACGGGGGGGCTCGGAGCTTTCTTT.